These 28 T cell receptor beta chains share one sample of origin, sequenced in a study of blood T cell repertoires in COVID-19. Some clones are missing from TCRdb's copy, which holds only in-frame ones; the method was immunoSEQ multiplex PCR. The table includes about 270,000 clones, about 88% detected once. The material sequenced was peripheral blood. Source of these receptors: a human donor with COVID-19, enrolled during active disease. The donor label of this sample is uncertain.

V is TRBV28 and J is TRBJ2-7; TRBD1 might be the D (6 bases). V was trimmed by 6 bases and J by 0 bases, leaving 9 bases between them. There are 13 residues in the CDR3. The germline CDR1 and CDR2 sequences are MDHEN and SYDVKM. CDR3 DNA: TGTGCCAGCAGACGACAGGCCTCCTACGAGCAGTACTTC. It codes for CASRRQASYEQYF.

The chain is built from TRBV4-3 and TRBJ1-1; D unresolved. Deletions cut 0 bases from V and 11 bases from J, with 13 bases between. The germline V gene encodes CDR1 LGHNA and CDR2 YSLEER. CDR3 length: 13 residues. CDR3 region: CASSQEGGRGAFF. DNA of the CDR3: TGCGCCAGCAGCCAAGAAGGTGGGAGAGGGGCTTTCTTT.

This clone was seen at least ten times. This chain connects TRBV5-4 to TRBJ2-7; 10 bases fit TRBD2. Germline lookup yields CDR1 SGHNT and CDR2 YYREEE (reference sequence). V lost 9 bases and J lost 5; bases outside the gene matches: 11. The CDR3 covers 14 residues. The CDR3 is CAIPIASGSDEQYF. The CDR3 nucleotides are TGTGCCATCCCGATAGCTAGCGGGAGCGACGAGCAGTACTTC. The full variable domain, with the rest looked up from reference TRBV5-4 and TRBJ2-7, is ETGVTQSPTHLIKTRGQQVTLRCSSQSGHNTVSWYQQALGQGPQFIFQYYREEENGRGNFPPRFSGLQFPNYSSELNVNALELDDSALYLCAIPIASGSDEQYFGPGTRLTVT.

The chain couples TRBV25-1 to TRBJ2-7; D is possibly TRBD1 (6 bases). The CDR3 is 13 amino acids. In germline, CDR1 is MGHDK, CDR2 SYGVNS. V was trimmed by 8 bases and J by 12 bases, leaving 23 bases between them. As DNA, the CDR3 is TGTGCCAGCCGTGGGACACCCGACGGGCTGTGGTACTTC. It is translated as CASRGTPDGLWYF.

CDR3 residues: CASSLQLAGGRETQYF. CDR3 nucleotide sequence: TGTGCCAGCAGCTTACAACTAGCGGGAGGTCGGGAGACCCAGTACTTC. The V gene is TRBV13, the J gene TRBJ2-5; 12 nucleotides line up with TRBD2. Trimming cost V 2 bases and J 5 bases; bases outside gene matches: 6. The CDR3 consists of 16 residues. Germline CDR1 PRHDT, CDR2 FYEKMQ (reference sequence). Together with reference TRBV13 and TRBJ2-5, the CDR3 gives the full variable domain: AAGVIQSPRHLIKEKRETATLKCYPIPRHDTVYWYQQGPGQDPQFLISFYEKMQSDKGSIPDRFSAQQFSDYHSELNMSSLELGDSALYFCASSLQLAGGRETQYFGPGTRLLVL.

The genes are TRBV3-1 (or the pseudogene TRBV3-2) and TRBJ2-4, with D maybe TRBD1 (8 bases). The germline CDR1 and CDR2 sequences are LGHDT and YNNKEL (reference sequence). The CDR3 is 19 residues long. The V end was cut by 4 bases, the J end by 3 bases, with 25 bases between. The CDR3 nucleotides are TGTGCCAGCAGCCTTTACTACCAACAGGGGGGGCCAGGCAAAAACATTCAGTACTTC. This sequence encodes CASSLYYQQGGPGKNIQYF.

V is TRBV6-5 and J is TRBJ1-1, with D possibly matching TRBD1 (5 bases). V lost 7 bases and J lost 0, with 15 bases in between. CDR1 and CDR2 (germline): MNHEY, SVGAGI. This CDR3 region has 15 residues. The CDR3, as DNA: TGTGCCAGCACCAAGTTACGACAGATGAACACTGAAGCTTTCTTT. Translation: CASTKLRQMNTEAFF.

The chain combines TRBV30 with TRBJ1-5; D not certain. Trimming pared 2 bases from V and 5 bases from J, leaving 10 bases between. The CDR3 has 13 residues. From germline, CDR1 is GTSNPN and CDR2 SVGIG (reference sequence). The CDR3 bases are TGTGCCTGGAGTATACGCCCGGATCAGCCCCAGCATTTT. It translates to CAWSIRPDQPQHF.

Here the CDR3 reads CASSFGGQGYTF. CDR3 nucleotides: TGTGCCAGCAGTTTCGGGGGTCAGGGCTACACCTTC. The V call is TRBV12-3 or TRBV12-4, the J call TRBJ1-2; tentatively, D is TRBD1 (5 bases). V lost 3 bases to trimming and J lost 8 bases, with 10 bases between them. The length of the CDR3 is 12 residues.

V gene TRBV18 combines with J gene TRBJ2-7; 9 bases align to TRBD2. The V gene's germline CDR1 is KGHSH and CDR2 LQKENI. Losses at the gene ends were 3 bases for V and 6 bases for J; bases not matched to a gene: 6. This CDR3 comprises 14 residues. CDR3 in DNA: TGTGCCAGCTCACCCGCGGGAGCGGGGGGCGAGCAGTACTTC. Translating it yields CASSPAGAGGEQYF.

CDR3 DNA: TGTGCCAGCAGGCGGGTCCCTAATGAAAAACTGTTTTTT. It codes for CASRRVPNEKLFF. This chain uses TRBV5-4 with TRBJ1-4; D remains ambiguous. V was clipped by 5 bases and J by 3 bases, with 8 bases between them. Germline V CDR1 and CDR2: SGHNT, YYREEE (reference sequence). The CDR3 contains 13 residues. Full variable domain (rest looked up from reference TRBV5-4 and TRBJ1-4): ETGVTQSPTHLIKTRGQQVTLRCSSQSGHNTVSWYQQALGQGPQFIFQYYREEENGRGNFPPRFSGLQFPNYSSELNVNALELDDSALYLCASRRVPNEKLFFGSGTQLSVL.

The table lists this clone with a few counts. The chain is built from TRBV5-4 and TRBJ2-7; 8 bases agree with TRBD1. In germline, CDR1 is SGHNT, CDR2 YYREEE (reference sequence). After removal of 3 bases from V and 6 bases from J, the junction contained 8 bases not matched to a gene. The CDR3 has 14 amino acids. The CDR3 coding sequence is TGTGCCAGCAGCTCCAAGGACAGGGTGGGCGAGCAGTACTTC. It yields the protein CASSSKDRVGEQYF.

The chain's CDR3 is CASSLGGSDTIYF. The DNA for the CDR3 is TGTGCCAGCAGCCTGGGAGGCTCGGACACCATATATTTT. This chain joins TRBV12-3 or TRBV12-4 and TRBJ1-3; D remains unclear. The CDR3 totals 13 residues. Between the trimmed V and J ends, which lost 6 bases and 8 bases, there was a span of 14 bases.

J is TRBJ2-5 and V is TRBV7-3; TRBD1 agrees at 8 bases. The J segment lost 1 base and the V segment lost 2 bases, leaving 0 bases of the junction unmatched. The CDR3 consists of 14 residues. Germline V lookup: CDR1 SGHTA, CDR2 FQGTGA. The CDR3 region has the DNA TGTGCCAGCAGCTTACAGGGGGCCCAAGAGACCCAGTACTTC. Protein product: CASSLQGAQETQYF.

The chain uses TRBV27 and TRBJ2-1, with D unresolved. This CDR3 region has 13 residues. In germline, CDR1 is MNHEY, CDR2 SMNVEV (reference sequence). Trimming removed 5 bases from V and 7 bases from J, with 12 bases in between. CDR3 coding DNA: TGTGCCAGCAGTACCCAACCCCAGAATGAGCAGTTCTTC. As protein: CASSTQPQNEQFF.

J is TRBJ1-1 and V is TRBV28, with D perhaps TRBD1 (6 bases). Trimming took off 11 bases at V and 0 bases at J, with 16 bases between the two ends. This CDR3 contains 14 residues. Per germline, CDR1 MDHEN and CDR2 SYDVKM. CDR3 in amino acids: CAVTQGRMNTEAFF. The CDR3 DNA reads as TGTGCCGTTACGCAGGGGCGAATGAACACTGAAGCTTTCTTT.

This chain links TRBV2 with TRBJ1-5, with D possibly being TRBD1 (6 bases). CDR1 and CDR2 from the germline V gene are SNHLY and FYNNEI. Trimming removed 2 bases at V and 7 bases at J, with 21 bases between. The CDR3 loop spans 17 amino acids. The CDR3 DNA reads as TGTGCCAGCAGTGAAAGGGGGTTGGGGGGGCCACGGCAGCCCCAGCATTTT. Protein sequence: CASSERGLGGPRQPQHF.

V and J are TRBV12-3 or TRBV12-4 and TRBJ2-3; 7 bases line up with TRBD2. This CDR3 region has 12 residues. V shed 11 bases, J shed 1 base, and the junction held 3 bases outside the gene matches. The CDR3 loop reads CACRGGTDTQYF. The DNA for the CDR3 is TGTGCCTGTCGGGGGGGCACAGATACGCAGTATTTT.

The rearrangement uses TRBV5-1 and TRBJ2-1; 13 nucleotides align to TRBD2. The CDR3 runs to 17 residues. Trimming cost V 0 bases and J 5 bases; bases outside gene matches: 5. Germline values: CDR1 SGHRS, CDR2 YFSETQ. CDR3 region: CASSLETSGRANNEQFF. CDR3 nucleotide sequence: TGCGCCAGCAGCTTGGAAACTAGCGGGAGGGCTAACAATGAGCAGTTCTTC.

The rearrangement uses TRBV7-2 and TRBJ2-5; perhaps TRBD2 as D (6 bases). This CDR3 has 16 residues. Trimming pared 4 bases from V and 6 bases from J, leaving 21 bases between. From germline, CDR1 is SGHTA and CDR2 FQGNSA. The CDR3 DNA follows: TGTGCCAGCAGCTACGTCTTGATCGGGAGCCAGCAGACCCAGTACTTC. It yields the protein CASSYVLIGSQQTQYF.

The chain links TRBV7-3 to TRBJ1-1, with TRBD1 matching over 7 bases. Trimming removed 4 bases from V and 6 bases from J; junction bases left unmatched: 8. CDR1 is SGHTA, CDR2 FQGTGA, per germline. This CDR3 region has 14 residues. CDR3 in DNA: TGTGCCAGCAGCTCGTACCCCGACAGGGCTGAAGCTTTCTTT. Protein sequence: CASSSYPDRAEAFF.

The gene calls are TRBV6-5 and TRBJ1-1; the D gene is possibly TRBD1 (5 bases). V lost 2 bases and J lost 1, with 11 bases in between. The CDR3 is made up of 15 amino acids. Germline V lookup: CDR1 MNHEY, CDR2 SVGAGI. CDR3 sequence (DNA): TGTGCCAGCAGTTACCTCCGGGACTGGAACACTGAAGCTTTCTTT. It specifies CASSYLRDWNTEAFF.

The CDR3: CASTPLSQVVGYTF. DNA of the CDR3: TGTGCCAGCACCCCTCTAAGTCAGGTCGTAGGCTACACCTTC. The chain joins TRBV2 to TRBJ1-2; D not resolved. CDR3 length: 14 residues. The germline gives CDR1 SNHLY, CDR2 FYNNEI. The V and J ends lost 7 bases and 8 bases respectively, with 20 bases between them. The entire variable domain, with the rest obtained from reference TRBV2 and TRBJ1-2, is as follows: EPEVTQTPSHQVTQMGQEVILRCVPISNHLYFYWYRQILGQKVEFLVSFYNNEISEKSEIFDDQFSVERPDGSNFTLKIRSTKLEDSAMYFCASTPLSQVVGYTFGSGTRLTVV.

This chain joins TRBV15 and TRBJ2-1; no definite D call. This CDR3 has 14 residues. CDR1 is LNHNV and CDR2 is YYDKDF in the germline V gene (reference sequence). Trimming took 0 bases from V and 5 from J, leaving 8 bases between them. In nucleotides, the CDR3 is TGTGCCACCAGCAGAGATTTTAGAGACAATGAGCAGTTCTTC. Translating gives CATSRDFRDNEQFF.

The gene calls are TRBV27 and TRBJ2-7, with TRBD2 identical over 14 bases. Germline trimming cut 7 bases from V and 8 bases from J; bases unmatched to any gene: 10. The germline V gene has CDR1 MNHEY and CDR2 SMNVEV (reference sequence). There are 15 residues in the CDR3. In nucleotides, the CDR3 is TGTGCCAGCACCCCGGGACTAGCGGGGGTGCGGAAGCAGTACTTC. It translates to CASTPGLAGVRKQYF.

V gene TRBV10-2 combines with J gene TRBJ2-1; a weak D match, TRBD2 (6 bases). This CDR3 is built from 15 residues. The germline gives CDR1 WSHSY, CDR2 SAAADI. The V gene lost 6 bases and the J gene lost 8 bases, with 20 bases spanning the gap. The CDR3 sequence is CASRRGYREQDEQFF. In nucleotides, the CDR3 is TGCGCCAGCAGGCGTGGTTACCGGGAGCAGGATGAGCAGTTCTTC.

The chain combines TRBV5-1 with TRBJ1-1, with TRBD1 identical over 11 bases. Germline CDR1 SGHRS, CDR2 YFSETQ. CDR3 length: 17 amino acids. J lost 1 base, V lost 4 bases, and 9 bases had no gene match. This chain's CDR3 is CASSPGQGVLGNTEAFF. The CDR3 nucleotides are TGCGCCAGCAGCCCGGGACAGGGGGTCCTCGGGAACACTGAAGCTTTCTTT.

The V call is TRBV5-4, the J call TRBJ2-3; a possible D gene is TRBD2 (6 bases). CDR3 length: 16 residues. The germline V and J ends were trimmed by 4 bases and 0 bases, with 15 bases remaining between them. Germline loops: CDR1 SGHNT, CDR2 YYREEE (reference sequence). As DNA, the CDR3 is TGTGCCAGCAGCCTCCGACTAGAGGGGAGCACAGATACGCAGTATTTT. Its translation: CASSLRLEGSTDTQYF.